This T cell receptor beta chain is drawn from a study of blood T cell repertoires in COVID-19. Study background: Spain, Italy and the United States supplied samples that represented acute and convalescent COVID-19. PBMCs, B-cell-depleted T cells, or T cells were the source of the cDNA or gDNA that made up the material.

The CDR3 covers 13 residues. Trimming shortened V by 3 bases and J by 8 bases, and 13 bases separated the two germline ends. CDR1 MNHEY and CDR2 SVGAGI come from the germline V gene. As processed by the authors: Amplifying reference gene primers gave estimates of nucleated cell counts. Sequenced by immunoSEQ multiplex PCR; TCRdb stores in-frame clones only, minus some. That table furnishes V, J and clone size, whereas the DNA furnished D and trimming. The data contain around 180,000 clones, roughly 85% of them singletons. Specimen: peripheral blood. The TCR comes from a human donor with active or convalescent COVID-19. The donor label of this sample is uncertain. The V call is TRBV6-5, the J call TRBJ1-2; weak D call: TRBD1 (6 bases). The CDR3 DNA follows: TGTGCCAGCAGTTATGTCAGGGGTTGGGGCTACACCTTC. Its translation is CASSYVRGWGYTF.